This T cell receptor (beta chain) derives from a study of blood T cell repertoires in COVID-19. Study as a whole: From the United States, Italy and Spain came samples of acute and convalescent COVID-19. Sources were T cells, B-cell-depleted T cells, or PBMCs; the material itself was cDNA or gDNA.

Trimming shortened V by 4 bases and J by 1 base, and 11 bases separated the two germline ends. Looked up from germline, CDR1 is SGDLS and CDR2 is YYNGEE. This CDR3 has 15 amino acids. In the authors' workflow: Amplification of reference gene primers provided the estimated nucleated cell counts. TCRdb keeps only in-frame clones here, not all; method: immunoSEQ multiplex PCR. That table gives V, J and clone size, and the DNA gave D and trimming. The data show approximately 200,000 clones, approximately 81% seen once. The gene calls are TRBV9 and TRBJ2-2; D might be TRBD1 (6 bases). The sequence was obtained from a man aged 35 to 55 with acute or convalescent COVID-19. Sequencing was carried out using peripheral blood. CDR3 sequence: CASSLQGLNTGELFF. The CDR3 bases are TGTGCCAGCAGCCTACAGGGATTGAACACCGGGGAGCTGTTTTTT.